Presented here are 9 T cell receptor beta chains from one specimen sequenced in a study of tissue T cells after allogeneic stem cell transplantation. This table comes from immunoSEQ multiplex PCR, and its TCRdb copy is limited to in-frame clones, with some not included. The sample gives 9,500 to 15,000 clones, about 73% of which show up once; 14% is in the top ten. Material: tissue from the right colon, obtained at autopsy. These receptors were obtained from a woman aged 18-49 years with breast cancer.

J is TRBJ2-2 and V is TRBV6-4; D not resolved. The CDR3 is made up of 14 amino acids. With 3 bases removed from V and 4 bases from J, the gap between germline ends came to 9 bases. Per germline, CDR1 MRHNA and CDR2 SNTAGT. In nucleotides, the CDR3 is TGTGCCAGCAGTGAGGGCGCAGCCACCGGGGAGCTGTTTTTT. Its protein product is CASSEGAATGELFF.

This chain links TRBV7-3 with TRBJ1-1, with D possibly matching TRBD1 (5 bases). Germline V gene sequence: CDR1 SGHTA, CDR2 FQGTGA. The ends were cut back, 4 bases at V and 1 base at J, with 7 bases in the middle. The length of the CDR3 is 13 residues. This chain's CDR3 is CASSSDRNTEAFF. DNA for the CDR3: TGTGCCAGCAGCTCCGACAGGAACACTGAAGCTTTCTTT.

The V call is TRBV6-2 or TRBV6-3, the J call TRBJ1-5, with TRBD1 matching over 7 bases. Germline assignment: CDR1 MNHEY and CDR2 SVGEGT. Trimming cost V 7 bases and J 3 bases; bases outside gene matches: 18. The length of the CDR3 is 18 residues. The CDR3 coding sequence is TGTGCCAGCACCCCTGAGCCCCGGAAACAGGGGTTCAATCAGCCCCAGCATTTT. Protein sequence: CASTPEPRKQGFNQPQHF.

The rearrangement links TRBV27 to TRBJ1-4; D is uncertain. Germline loops: CDR1 MNHEY, CDR2 SMNVEV (reference sequence). The CDR3 runs 16 residues. V shed 6 bases and J shed 4 bases, with 18 bases lying between them. CDR3 DNA sequence: TGTGCCAGCAGCCCAAGTGAGGCCGGAGGTAATGAAAAACTGTTTTTT. Its translation is CASSPSEAGGNEKLFF.

This clone was seen a single time. The CDR3 loop is CASTPYGRDNYGYTF. DNA for the CDR3: TGTGCCAGCACCCCCTACGGGAGAGACAACTATGGCTACACCTTC. V and J are TRBV7-8 and TRBJ1-2; D remains unclear. Trimming shortened V by 7 bases and J by 2 bases, and 17 bases separated the two germline ends. There are 15 residues in the CDR3. CDR1 is SGHVS, CDR2 FQNEAQ, per germline.

This rearrangement joins TRBV19 to TRBJ1-1; D remains unclear. Germline CDR1 reads LNHDA; CDR2 reads SQIVND (reference sequence). The CDR3 consists of 16 residues. The ends were cut back, 5 bases at V and 0 bases at J, with 16 bases in the middle. The CDR3 region has the DNA TGTGCCAGTAGTTTATCGTCCGGGTCCATGAACACTGAAGCTTTCTTT. Encoded protein: CASSLSSGSMNTEAFF.

On this clone: This may be a read error: a much more frequent sequence differs by one nucleotide. This same CDR3 is encoded by further DNA sequences in the sample. V and J are TRBV19 and TRBJ1-2; D not resolved. Trimming cost V 3 bases and J 4 bases, with 6 bases left between them. The CDR3 runs 12 residues. CDR1 and CDR2 (germline): LNHDA, SQIVND (reference sequence). The CDR3 DNA is TGTGCCAGTAGTATCCGGAGCTATGGCTACACCTTC. This sequence encodes CASSIRSYGYTF.

This clone turned up a few times. This chain links TRBV24-1 with TRBJ2-1; 12 nucleotides match TRBD2. The trim removed 5 bases at V and 8 bases at J, leaving 6 bases unmatched. This CDR3 spans 15 amino acids. The germline gives CDR1 KGHDR, CDR2 SFDVKD. The CDR3 is CATSGTSGISDEQFF. CDR3 DNA sequence: TGTGCCACCAGTGGGACTAGCGGGATAAGCGATGAGCAGTTCTTC.

For the CDR3, the DNA is TGTGCCAGCAGTGGGACAGGGGGCGCAGATACGCAGTATTTT. Encoded protein: CASSGTGGADTQYF. The chain employs TRBV6-4 and TRBJ2-3, with 11 positions matching TRBD1. V shed 4 bases and J 4 bases; nucleotides not matched to a gene: 1. This CDR3 is built from 14 residues. In germline, CDR1 is MRHNA, CDR2 SNTAGT.